This T cell receptor beta chain was sequenced in a study of cytomegalovirus exposure and HLA in healthy donors. The overall study: Earlier work reported 117 million unique TCR beta sequences from 180 million or so T cells.

The CDR3 sequence is 14 residues long. In germline, CDR1 is SGHKS, CDR2 YYEKEE (reference sequence). Trimming cost V 4 bases and J 1 base; bases outside gene matches: 2. PCR involved 60 Vbeta and 13 Jbeta primers. TCRdb's table, derived via immunoSEQ multiplex PCR, lists solely in-frame clones and lacks some. The table records 120,000 to 150,000 clones, 73% of them present only once. Study-wide results and caveats: A later analysis reported that several of the most significant clusters appeared to be linked to common viral pathogens, among them Epstein-Barr virus.

As concerns this clone: Its matching antigen is unknown.

The J gene is TRBJ2-7, the V gene TRBV5-5; 10 bases match TRBD1. The sequenced material came from PBMCs. This TCR came from a woman between 18 and 30 years old in good health and CMV-seronegative. The CDR3 DNA is TGTGCCAGCAGCAAGGGACAGGGGTCCTACGAGCAGTACTTC. Translated: CASSKGQGSYEQYF.